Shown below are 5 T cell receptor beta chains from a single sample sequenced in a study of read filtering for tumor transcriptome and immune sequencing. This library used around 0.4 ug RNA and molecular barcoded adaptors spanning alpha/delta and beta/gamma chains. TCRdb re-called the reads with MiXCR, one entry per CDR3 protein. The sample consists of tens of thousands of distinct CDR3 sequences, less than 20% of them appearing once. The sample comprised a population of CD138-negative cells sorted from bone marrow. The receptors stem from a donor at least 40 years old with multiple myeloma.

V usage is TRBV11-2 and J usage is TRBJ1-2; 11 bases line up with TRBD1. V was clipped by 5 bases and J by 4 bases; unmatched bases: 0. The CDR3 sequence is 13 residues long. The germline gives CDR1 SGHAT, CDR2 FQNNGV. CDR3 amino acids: CASSGQGAYGYTF. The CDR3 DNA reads TGTGCCAGCAGCGGACAGGGGGCCTATGGCTACACCTTC.

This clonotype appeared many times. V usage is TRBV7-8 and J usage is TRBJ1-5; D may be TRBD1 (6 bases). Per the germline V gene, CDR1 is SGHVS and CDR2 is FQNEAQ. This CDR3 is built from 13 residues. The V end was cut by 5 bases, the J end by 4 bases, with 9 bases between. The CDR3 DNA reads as TGTGCCAGCAGCCCGGACAGAAATCAGCCCCAGCATTTT. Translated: CASSPDRNQPQHF.

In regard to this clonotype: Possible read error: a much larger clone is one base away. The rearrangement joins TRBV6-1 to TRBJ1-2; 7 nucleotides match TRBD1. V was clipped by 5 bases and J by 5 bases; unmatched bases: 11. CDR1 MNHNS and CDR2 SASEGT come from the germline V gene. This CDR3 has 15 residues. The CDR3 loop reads CASSTDQGGVYGYTF. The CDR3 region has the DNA TGTGCCAGCAGTACCGACCAAGGGGGCGTTTATGGCTACACCTTC.

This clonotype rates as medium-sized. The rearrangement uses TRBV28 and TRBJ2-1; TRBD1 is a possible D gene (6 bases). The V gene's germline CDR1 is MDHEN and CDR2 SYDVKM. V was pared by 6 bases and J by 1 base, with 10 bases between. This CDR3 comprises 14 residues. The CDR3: CASRRTASYNEQFF. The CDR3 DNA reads TGTGCCAGCAGAAGGACAGCTTCCTACAATGAGCAGTTCTTC.

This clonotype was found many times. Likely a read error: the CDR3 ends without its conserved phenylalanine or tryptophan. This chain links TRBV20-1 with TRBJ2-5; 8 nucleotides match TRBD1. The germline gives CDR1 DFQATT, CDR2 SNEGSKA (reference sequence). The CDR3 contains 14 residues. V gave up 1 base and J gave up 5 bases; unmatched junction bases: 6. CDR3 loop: CSARAGGAVETQYS. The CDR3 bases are TGCAGTGCTAGAGCAGGGGGCGCGGTGGAGACCCAGTACTCC.